This TCR beta chain was sequenced during a study of T cell changes during pregnancy in multiple sclerosis. V shed 4 bases and J 4 bases; nucleotides not matched to a gene: 3. The CDR3 runs to 14 residues. Per germline, CDR1 MDHEN and CDR2 SYDVKM. Data came from immunoSEQ multiplex PCR; TCRdb stores just in-frame clones and leaves some out. The data show some 70,000 clones, 92% seen once. The sequence came from a female donor in good health, enrolled as a control in a pregnancy study. The sequencing here drew on peripheral blood, taken in the second trimester of pregnancy. This chain links TRBV28 with TRBJ1-5; 8 bases align to TRBD1. The CDR3 protein is CASSSGQGNQPQHF. In DNA form, the CDR3 reads TGTGCCAGCAGTTCTGGACAGGGTAATCAGCCCCAGCATTTT.